This is a list of T cell receptor beta chains from one sample in a study of T cell responses to AZD1222 COVID-19 vaccine. TCRdb's table, derived via immunoSEQ multiplex PCR, lists solely in-frame clones and lacks some. The repertoire holds approximately 89,000 clones, with around 84% as singletons. The source was peripheral blood, collected 28 days after the second AZD1222 dose. These receptors came from an adult who received the AZD1222 COVID-19 vaccine. CDR3s include the opening cysteine and the closing phenylalanine or tryptophan. Each record gives: J gene, D gene, CDR3 length, clone size, V gene, CDR3 DNA, CDR3 protein. A D gene is named only where the DNA matches it firmly. A row's size may be missing; if present it is once, few, many or a size class.

j_gene: TRBJ2-1; d_gene: NA; len: 13; abundance: NA; v_gene: TRBV5-1; CDR3nt: TGCGCCAGCAGCTTGGGCAGCTACAATGAGCAGTTCTTC; CDR3aa: CASSLGSYNEQFF
j_gene: TRBJ1-2; d_gene: NA; len: 16; abundance: NA; v_gene: TRBV28; CDR3nt: TGTGCCAGCACCTTGGCCACGACAGGAAACAGGATTGGCTACACCTTC; CDR3aa: CASTLATTGNRIGYTF
j_gene: TRBJ2-7; d_gene: TRBD1; len: 14; abundance: NA; v_gene: TRBV10-3; CDR3nt: TGTGCCATCAGGCCAGCGGACAGGGACTACGAGCAGTACTTC; CDR3aa: CAIRPADRDYEQYF
j_gene: TRBJ2-7; d_gene: TRBD1; len: 14; abundance: NA; v_gene: TRBV6-5; CDR3nt: TGTGCCAGCAGTTACAAGACAGGGGGCTACGAGCAGTACTTC; CDR3aa: CASSYKTGGYEQYF
j_gene: TRBJ1-1; d_gene: TRBD1; len: 15; abundance: NA; v_gene: TRBV19; CDR3nt: TGTGCCAGTAGTAAATCGACGGGACAGGGGACTGAAGCTTTCTTT; CDR3aa: CASSKSTGQGTEAFF
j_gene: TRBJ1-2; d_gene: NA; len: 13; abundance: NA; v_gene: TRBV10-3; CDR3nt: TGTGCCATCAATACGGAGTCCCCCACTGGCTACACCTTC; CDR3aa: CAINTESPTGYTF
j_gene: TRBJ2-7; d_gene: NA; len: 14; abundance: NA; v_gene: TRBV7-2; CDR3nt: TGTGCCAGCAGAGTACGACAGAGCTCCTACGAGCAGTACTTC; CDR3aa: CASRVRQSSYEQYF
j_gene: TRBJ2-5; d_gene: NA; len: 14; abundance: NA; v_gene: TRBV10-1; CDR3nt: TGCGCCAGCAGTGGTGTCAAAGCCGGGGAGACCCAGTACTTC; CDR3aa: CASSGVKAGETQYF
j_gene: TRBJ2-7; d_gene: NA; len: 13; abundance: NA; v_gene: TRBV7-2; CDR3nt: TGTGCCAGCAGTCGGGACACCTCCTACGAGCAGTACTTC; CDR3aa: CASSRDTSYEQYF
j_gene: TRBJ1-1; d_gene: NA; len: 16; abundance: NA; v_gene: TRBV18; CDR3nt: TGTGCCAGCTCACCCGTGGTCGGGCAGGTGAACACTGAAGCTTTCTTT; CDR3aa: CASSPVVGQVNTEAFF
j_gene: TRBJ2-4; d_gene: NA; len: 12; abundance: NA; v_gene: TRBV28; CDR3nt: TGTGCCAGCAGGCAGCGGACAAACATTCAGTACTTC; CDR3aa: CASRQRTNIQYF
j_gene: TRBJ1-5; d_gene: TRBD1; len: 15; abundance: NA; v_gene: TRBV19; CDR3nt: TGTGCCAGTAGTACCGGGACAGGTACGTCTCAGCCCCAGCATTTT; CDR3aa: CASSTGTGTSQPQHF
j_gene: TRBJ2-2; d_gene: NA; len: 12; abundance: NA; v_gene: TRBV30; CDR3nt: TGTGCCTGGAGTGTACAAGGCGGGGAGCTGTTTTTT; CDR3aa: CAWSVQGGELFF
j_gene: TRBJ2-7; d_gene: NA; len: 14; abundance: NA; v_gene: TRBV9; CDR3nt: TGTGCCAGCAGCGTAGGAACGGCAACCTACGAGCAGTACTTC; CDR3aa: CASSVGTATYEQYF
j_gene: TRBJ1-4; d_gene: NA; len: 14; abundance: NA; v_gene: TRBV3-1/TRBV3-2; CDR3nt: TGTGCCAGCAGCCAAGATGGATATGGGAGAGAAGTGTTTTTT; CDR3aa: CASSQDGYGREVFF
j_gene: TRBJ2-2; d_gene: NA; len: 17; abundance: NA; v_gene: TRBV21-1; CDR3nt: TGTGCCAGCAGCAAAGCCTCCGCCGGGGCTCGTGTCGGGGAGCTGTTTTTT; CDR3aa: CASSKASAGARVGELFF
j_gene: TRBJ1-5; d_gene: NA; len: 13; abundance: NA; v_gene: TRBV6-5; CDR3nt: TGTGCCAGCAGTTCCCAAGCCGATCAGCCCCAGCATTTT; CDR3aa: CASSSQADQPQHF
j_gene: TRBJ1-1; d_gene: NA; len: 13; abundance: NA; v_gene: TRBV29-1; CDR3nt: TGCAGCGTGGCCGGACAGACGAACACTGAAGCTTTCTTT; CDR3aa: CSVAGQTNTEAFF
j_gene: TRBJ1-6; d_gene: NA; len: 12; abundance: few; v_gene: TRBV14; CDR3nt: TGTGCCAGCGCTAACAACAATTCACCCCTCCACTTT; CDR3aa: CASANNNSPLHF
j_gene: TRBJ2-1; d_gene: TRBD1; len: 17; abundance: NA; v_gene: TRBV5-5; CDR3nt: TGTGCCAGCAGCTTGTACGGGACAGGGGGCGGTATCAATGAGCAGTTCTTC; CDR3aa: CASSLYGTGGGINEQFF
j_gene: TRBJ1-1; d_gene: NA; len: 13; abundance: NA; v_gene: TRBV7-9; CDR3nt: TGTGCCAGCACCAGTACAGTGAACACTGAAGCTTTCTTT; CDR3aa: CASTSTVNTEAFF
j_gene: TRBJ2-2; d_gene: NA; len: 18; abundance: NA; v_gene: TRBV2; CDR3nt: TGTGCCAGCAGTGAATCTAGAGAACAGGGGGGGGACACCGGGGAGCTGTTTTTT; CDR3aa: CASSESREQGGDTGELFF
j_gene: TRBJ2-3; d_gene: NA; len: 15; abundance: NA; v_gene: TRBV4-1; CDR3nt: TGCGCCAGCAGCCAAGGAGGGAGTGGCACAGATACGCAGTATTTT; CDR3aa: CASSQGGSGTDTQYF
j_gene: TRBJ1-2; d_gene: TRBD1; len: 14; abundance: NA; v_gene: TRBV28; CDR3nt: TGTGCCAGCAGTTTAGGGACAGGGTGGGATGGCTACACCTTC; CDR3aa: CASSLGTGWDGYTF
j_gene: TRBJ2-2; d_gene: TRBD2; len: 15; abundance: NA; v_gene: TRBV2; CDR3nt: TGTGCCAGCAGTGGACTAGCGGGCAACACCGGGGAGCTGTTTTTT; CDR3aa: CASSGLAGNTGELFF
j_gene: TRBJ1-5; d_gene: NA; len: 15; abundance: once; v_gene: TRBV18; CDR3nt: TGTGCCAGCTCACCAGGAAACAAGAACAATCAGCCCCAGCATTTT; CDR3aa: CASSPGNKNNQPQHF
j_gene: TRBJ1-1; d_gene: NA; len: 16; abundance: NA; v_gene: TRBV5-1; CDR3nt: TGCGCCAGCAGCCCAGGGAGGGGAGGTCGGAACACTGAAGCTTTCTTT; CDR3aa: CASSPGRGGRNTEAFF
j_gene: TRBJ2-5; d_gene: NA; len: 12; abundance: NA; v_gene: TRBV15; CDR3nt: TGTGCCACCAGCAACCCCCAGGGGACCCAGTACTTC; CDR3aa: CATSNPQGTQYF
j_gene: TRBJ2-6; d_gene: TRBD1; len: 18; abundance: NA; v_gene: TRBV28; CDR3nt: TGTGCCAGCAGCCCCCCCGGACAGGGGGCGCGAGGGGCCAACGTCCTGACTTTC; CDR3aa: CASSPPGQGARGANVLTF
j_gene: TRBJ1-2; d_gene: NA; len: 11; abundance: NA; v_gene: TRBV20-1; CDR3nt: TGCAGTGCTAGATCCGGAAATGGCTACACCTTC; CDR3aa: CSARSGNGYTF
j_gene: TRBJ1-2; d_gene: NA; len: 15; abundance: NA; v_gene: TRBV6-4; CDR3nt: TGTGCCAGCAGAGACCCGACAGGTGACTACTATGGCTACACCTTC; CDR3aa: CASRDPTGDYYGYTF
j_gene: TRBJ2-7; d_gene: TRBD1; len: 13; abundance: NA; v_gene: TRBV28; CDR3nt: TGTGCCAGCAGTTCGACAGGGTACTACGAGCAGTACTTC; CDR3aa: CASSSTGYYEQYF
j_gene: TRBJ1-2; d_gene: NA; len: 13; abundance: once; v_gene: TRBV12-3/TRBV12-4; CDR3nt: TGTGCCAGCAGTTCTCAGGATTATTATGGCTACACCTTC; CDR3aa: CASSSQDYYGYTF
j_gene: TRBJ2-2; d_gene: TRBD2; len: 13; abundance: NA; v_gene: TRBV2; CDR3nt: TGTGCCAGCAGGGGGACTAGTACCGGGGAGCTGTTTTTT; CDR3aa: CASRGTSTGELFF
j_gene: TRBJ1-5; d_gene: NA; len: 15; abundance: NA; v_gene: TRBV6-5; CDR3nt: TGTGCCAGCAAGTCATTGATGCTTGGGACTCAGCCCCAGCATTTT; CDR3aa: CASKSLMLGTQPQHF
j_gene: TRBJ2-7; d_gene: NA; len: 13; abundance: NA; v_gene: TRBV5-1; CDR3nt: TGCGCCACCGGAACAGGTGCCTCCTACGAGCAGTACTTC; CDR3aa: CATGTGASYEQYF
j_gene: TRBJ1-2; d_gene: NA; len: 15; abundance: NA; v_gene: TRBV7-2; CDR3nt: TGTGCCAGCAGCTTAGTCCTGCCAGGGTCCTATGGCTACACCTTC; CDR3aa: CASSLVLPGSYGYTF
j_gene: TRBJ2-7; d_gene: TRBD2; len: 19; abundance: NA; v_gene: TRBV6-4; CDR3nt: TGTGCCAGCAGTGACTCTATTAGAAAGCGGGGGGGCCGCCCGTACGAGCAGTACTTC; CDR3aa: CASSDSIRKRGGRPYEQYF
j_gene: TRBJ2-1; d_gene: NA; len: 16; abundance: once; v_gene: TRBV6-2/TRBV6-3; CDR3nt: TGTGCCAGCAGTTACGGGGAAACCCGGTTACAGAATGAGCAGTTCTTC; CDR3aa: CASSYGETRLQNEQFF
j_gene: TRBJ2-7; d_gene: NA; len: 14; abundance: NA; v_gene: TRBV7-2; CDR3nt: TGTGCCAGCACCCTAAGAAGAGAAGCCTACGAGCAGTACTTC; CDR3aa: CASTLRREAYEQYF
j_gene: TRBJ2-6; d_gene: NA; len: 13; abundance: NA; v_gene: TRBV30; CDR3nt: TGTGCCTGGAGGGAGTCTGCGGCCAACGTCCTGACTTTC; CDR3aa: CAWRESAANVLTF
j_gene: TRBJ2-1; d_gene: NA; len: 14; abundance: NA; v_gene: TRBV7-9; CDR3nt: TGTGCCAGCAGCTTAGGCTTCCTTCAAAATGAGCAGTTCTTC; CDR3aa: CASSLGFLQNEQFF
j_gene: TRBJ1-1; d_gene: NA; len: 15; abundance: NA; v_gene: TRBV19; CDR3nt: TGTGCCAGTAGTCCCCGTACAGGACCCGACACTGAAGCTTTCTTT; CDR3aa: CASSPRTGPDTEAFF
j_gene: TRBJ1-6; d_gene: NA; len: 13; abundance: NA; v_gene: TRBV12-3/TRBV12-4; CDR3nt: TGTGCCAGCAGTTTAAGCGGCCCCGGAACCCTCCACTTT; CDR3aa: CASSLSGPGTLHF
j_gene: TRBJ2-7; d_gene: NA; len: 15; abundance: NA; v_gene: TRBV4-1; CDR3nt: TGCGCCAGCAGCCAAACGGAGCGGAGCTCCTACGAGCAGTACTTC; CDR3aa: CASSQTERSSYEQYF
j_gene: TRBJ1-2; d_gene: NA; len: 13; abundance: NA; v_gene: TRBV6-2/TRBV6-3; CDR3nt: TGTGCCAGCAGCGCCTTGGGCAGTGGTGGCTACACCTTC; CDR3aa: CASSALGSGGYTF
j_gene: TRBJ2-7; d_gene: NA; len: 14; abundance: NA; v_gene: TRBV5-1; CDR3nt: TGCGCCAGCAGCTTGGGAAGGACACCCTACGAGCAGTACTTC; CDR3aa: CASSLGRTPYEQYF
j_gene: TRBJ1-5; d_gene: NA; len: 13; abundance: NA; v_gene: TRBV7-8; CDR3nt: TGTGCCAGCCTCGGGGGGCTCGGTCAGCCCCAGCATTTT; CDR3aa: CASLGGLGQPQHF
j_gene: TRBJ1-2; d_gene: NA; len: 12; abundance: NA; v_gene: TRBV19; CDR3nt: TGTGCCAGTAGTTCCGGACAGTGGGGCTACACCTTC; CDR3aa: CASSSGQWGYTF
j_gene: TRBJ2-1; d_gene: NA; len: 15; abundance: NA; v_gene: TRBV19; CDR3nt: TGTGCCAGTAGTAACCGGGAACAGAGAGGCAATGAGCAGTTCTTC; CDR3aa: CASSNREQRGNEQFF
j_gene: TRBJ2-2; d_gene: TRBD1; len: 16; abundance: NA; v_gene: TRBV18; CDR3nt: TGTGCCAGCTCACAGGGACAGCCAGGGGCAACCGGGGAGCTGTTTTTT; CDR3aa: CASSQGQPGATGELFF
j_gene: TRBJ2-7; d_gene: NA; len: 15; abundance: NA; v_gene: TRBV28; CDR3nt: TGTGCCAGCAGTCCCCGTGAGTCCCGTCTGTACGAGCAGTACTTC; CDR3aa: CASSPRESRLYEQYF
j_gene: TRBJ2-1; d_gene: TRBD1; len: 16; abundance: NA; v_gene: TRBV9; CDR3nt: TGTGCCAGCAGCTTCTTGCCGGGACAGGGTACGGGTGAGCAGTTCTTC; CDR3aa: CASSFLPGQGTGEQFF
j_gene: TRBJ1-3; d_gene: NA; len: 14; abundance: NA; v_gene: TRBV5-1; CDR3nt: TGCGCCAGCAGCTGGGGACCTTTCGGAAACACCATATATTTT; CDR3aa: CASSWGPFGNTIYF
j_gene: TRBJ1-3; d_gene: TRBD1; len: 17; abundance: few; v_gene: TRBV28; CDR3nt: TGTGCCAGCAGTTTTACGGGACAGATTACCTCTGGAAACACCATATATTTT; CDR3aa: CASSFTGQITSGNTIYF